These 15 T cell receptor beta chains were all obtained from the same sample, sequenced in a study of T-cell memory formation after mild COVID-19. Using its own MiXCR run on the 5' RACE reads, TCRdb lists one record per CDR3 protein. Of 350,000 to 450,000 distinct CDR3 sequences in the sample, about 15% were seen once. The source material was PBMCs or a T cell subset sorted from them (not recorded which). Receptor source: a man between 18 and 35 years old who had mild COVID-19 (a few samples of this study predate the infection). Cell type and time point are not known.

The chain recombines TRBV11-2 with TRBJ2-3; TRBD2 aligns across 10 bases. The CDR3 has 13 amino acids. Per the germline V gene, CDR1 is SGHAT and CDR2 is FQNNGV. V gave up 8 bases and J gave up 3 bases; unmatched junction bases: 2. The chain's CDR3 is CASQGLATDTQYF. DNA for the CDR3: TGTGCCAGCCAGGGACTAGCGACAGATACGCAGTATTTT. The whole variable domain, remainder taken from reference TRBV11-2 and TRBJ2-3, is EAGVAQSPRYKIIEKRQSVAFWCNPISGHATLYWYQQILGQGPKLLIQFQNNGVVDDSQLPKDRFSAERLKGVDSTLKIQPAKLEDSAVYLCASQGLATDTQYFGPGTRLTVL.

This sequence joins TRBV14 and TRBJ2-7; possible D gene TRBD1, 5 bases. This CDR3 has 15 amino acids. The ends were cut back, 3 bases at V and 2 bases at J, with 14 bases in the middle. The germline V gene encodes CDR1 SGHDN and CDR2 FVKESK. The CDR3 nucleotides read TGTGCCAGCAGCCAGCTTGGACATCCAACCTACGAGCAGTACTTC. Translating it yields CASSQLGHPTYEQYF.

The chain is built from TRBV12-3 or TRBV12-4 and TRBJ2-2; D may be TRBD2 (5 bases). The CDR3 contains 15 residues. Trimming cost V 0 bases and J 4 bases, with 9 bases left between them. CDR3 nucleotides: TGTGCCAGCAGTTTAGCGCTCGGGGTCACCGGGGAGCTGTTTTTT. It translates to CASSLALGVTGELFF.

This clonotype was seen a few times. V usage is TRBV5-4 and J usage is TRBJ1-1; 10 bases align to TRBD1. With V trimmed by 1 base and J by 5 bases, 5 bases remained unmatched. Germline V gives CDR1 SGHNT, CDR2 YYREEE (reference sequence). CDR3 length: 15 amino acids. The CDR3 DNA is TGTGCCAGCAGCTTGCCAGACAGGGGGCGAACTGAAGCTTTCTTT. Amino acids: CASSLPDRGRTEAFF.

This clonotype was counted many times. The gene calls are TRBV5-1 and TRBJ2-7; D might be TRBD1 (6 bases). CDR1 and CDR2 from the germline V gene are SGHRS and YFSETQ. Trimming cost V 0 bases and J 2 bases, with 12 bases left between them. This CDR3 contains 15 residues. CDR3 loop: CASSLVGRGAYEQYF. The CDR3 DNA reads TGCGCCAGCAGCTTGGTAGGCAGGGGCGCCTACGAGCAGTACTTC.

V usage is TRBV6-2 or TRBV6-3 and J usage is TRBJ1-6; the match to TRBD1 covers 7 bases. Looked up from germline, CDR1 is MNHEY and CDR2 is SVGEGT. The CDR3 runs 14 residues. J gave up 11 bases and V 6 bases, and 10 bases lay outside the gene matches. The CDR3 DNA reads as TGTGCCAGCAGCAACGACAGGGCTGTTACACCCCTCCACTTT. Encoded protein: CASSNDRAVTPLHF.

V and J are TRBV4-1 and TRBJ2-5, with D perhaps TRBD2 (7 bases). The germline V gene encodes CDR1 MGHRA and CDR2 YSYEKL. Trimming stripped 0 bases from V and 4 bases from J, with 15 bases between. The CDR3 is made up of 16 amino acids. DNA of the CDR3: TGCGCCAGCAGCCAAGATTTCGGACTAGGGGGAGAGACCCAGTACTTC. It yields the protein CASSQDFGLGGETQYF.

The genes are TRBV3-1 and TRBJ1-2; TRBD1 matches at 9 bases. With 4 bases clipped from V and 3 bases from J, the junction kept 3 bases outside the gene matches. The CDR3 covers 14 residues. Germline V gene lookup returns CDR1 LGHDT and CDR2 YNNKEL (reference sequence). CDR3 coding DNA: TGTGCCAGCAGCCCCCGGGACAGGGACTATGGCTACACCTTC. It is translated as CASSPRDRDYGYTF.

The gene calls are TRBV11-2 and TRBJ2-2, with D perhaps matching TRBD1 (6 bases). V lost 7 bases and J 6 bases, leaving 12 bases between the germline ends. Germline assignment: CDR1 SGHAT and CDR2 FQNNGV. The CDR3 runs 13 residues. The CDR3 coding sequence is TGTGCCAGCACCATTCAGGGGCCCGGGGAGCTGTTTTTT. Translation: CASTIQGPGELFF.

This chain connects TRBV7-2 to TRBJ1-5; D is possibly TRBD1 (6 bases). Germline CDR1 reads SGHTA; CDR2 reads FQGNSA. The CDR3 is 15 residues long. V lost 4 bases to trimming and J lost 0 bases, with 10 bases between them. The CDR3 loop reads CASSSQGNSNQPQHF. CDR3 coding DNA: TGTGCCAGCAGCTCACAGGGTAATAGCAATCAGCCCCAGCATTTT.

The table lists this clonotype with many counts. The V and J genes are TRBV18 and TRBJ2-5; TRBD1 matches 7 bases. CDR3 length equals 14 residues. Germline V gives CDR1 KGHSH, CDR2 LQKENI. V shed 5 bases and J 0 bases; nucleotides not matched to a gene: 3. CDR3 residues: CASSVQGDQETQYF. The CDR3 DNA follows: TGTGCCAGCTCAGTGCAGGGGGACCAAGAGACCCAGTACTTC.

This clonotype showed up just a few times. The V gene is TRBV6-2 or TRBV6-3, the J gene TRBJ2-7; 8 nucleotides align to TRBD2. V gave up 6 bases and J gave up 3 bases; unmatched junction bases: 7. The germline CDR1 and CDR2 sequences are MNHEY and SVGEGT. The CDR3 totals 14 residues. In DNA form, the CDR3 reads TGTGCCAGCAGACCAACTAGCGGTGACTACGAGCAGTACGTC. This encodes CASRPTSGDYEQYV.

This chain links TRBV24-1 with TRBJ1-4; perhaps TRBD1 as D (5 bases). The CDR3 loop spans 17 amino acids. The germline CDR1 and CDR2 sequences are KGHDR and SFDVKD. Trimming pared 9 bases from V and 5 bases from J, leaving 24 bases between. CDR3 sequence reads: CATDDHSVVGGNEKLFF. The CDR3 coding sequence is TGTGCCACCGATGACCACTCGGTTGTGGGGGGGAATGAAAAACTGTTTTTT.

The sample holds a few counts of this clonotype. The CDR3 bases are TGTGCCAGCAGCCTCGGTGGGACTAGCGGACACAATGAGCAGTTCTTC. Its translation is CASSLGGTSGHNEQFF. This chain connects TRBV3-1 to TRBJ2-1; 11 nucleotides align to TRBD2. The CDR3 covers 16 residues. The ends lost 4 bases at V and 5 bases at J; junction bases unmatched: 7. Germline CDR1 is LGHDT and CDR2 is YNNKEL (reference sequence).

On this clonotype itself: With a much larger clone just one base away, this may be a read error. The chain recombines TRBV7-2 with TRBJ1-6; D not certain. Trimming pared 7 bases from V and 10 bases from J, leaving 14 bases between. This CDR3 spans 13 amino acids. Germline V gene lookup returns CDR1 SGHTA and CDR2 FQGNSA. CDR3 sequence reads: CASTLDGKSPLHF. The CDR3 region has the DNA TGTGCCAGCACCCTAGACGGAAAGTCACCCCTCCACTTT.